The clone carrying this TCR beta chain was seen at least ten times. Each diagnosis drew on symptoms, thyroxine, TRAb, thyroid ultrasound and orbital computed tomography findings. V lost 0 bases to trimming and J lost 5 bases; unmatched junction nucleotides: 9. CDR3 length equals 17 residues. CDR1 LGHNT and CDR2 FRNRAP come from the germline V gene. Amplified TCR beta CDR3 regions came from RNA transcripts. The HTBI primer set served for first-round RT-PCR of the TCR CDR3. Using its own MiXCR run on the multiplex PCR reads, TCRdb lists one record per CDR3 protein. The sample has over 650,000 distinct CDR3 sequences, roughly 17% seen once. This entry belongs to a study of T cells in Graves' hyperthyroidism and ophthalmopathy.

The chain employs TRBV12-5 and TRBJ2-2; 7 bases are a match to TRBD2. This clonotype originated in a man aged 18 to 30 with Graves' hyperthyroidism. The source material was blood. CDR3 sequence (DNA): TGTGCTAGTGGTTTGGTACTTGGCGGGAGCCCGACCGGGGAGCTGTTTTTT. Its translation is CASGLVLGGSPTGELFF.